This TCR beta chain was sequenced for a study of identical twins. This clonotype showed up just a few times. Its antigen is unknown. Study-wide findings and caveats: Findings depended on cross-sectional statistics rather than tracking the same donors.

TCRdb re-derived calls from the 5' RACE reads in MiXCR, one entry per CDR3 protein. The sample gives hundreds of thousands of distinct CDR3 sequences, around 7.4% of which show up once; around 1.6% is in the top ten. V was clipped by 6 bases and J by 13 bases, with 16 bases between them. The length of the CDR3 is 12 residues. These same records also appear under a second study, on yellow fever vaccine responses in identical twins.

The origin of this receptor is a woman between 18 and 29 years old in good health. The rearrangement links TRBV12-3 or TRBV12-4 to TRBJ2-1; D is ambiguous. What was sequenced was PBMCs. The CDR3 sequence: CASSRASKVQFF. The CDR3 DNA reads as TGTGCCAGCAGCCGGGCCTCGAAGGTCCAGTTCTTC.